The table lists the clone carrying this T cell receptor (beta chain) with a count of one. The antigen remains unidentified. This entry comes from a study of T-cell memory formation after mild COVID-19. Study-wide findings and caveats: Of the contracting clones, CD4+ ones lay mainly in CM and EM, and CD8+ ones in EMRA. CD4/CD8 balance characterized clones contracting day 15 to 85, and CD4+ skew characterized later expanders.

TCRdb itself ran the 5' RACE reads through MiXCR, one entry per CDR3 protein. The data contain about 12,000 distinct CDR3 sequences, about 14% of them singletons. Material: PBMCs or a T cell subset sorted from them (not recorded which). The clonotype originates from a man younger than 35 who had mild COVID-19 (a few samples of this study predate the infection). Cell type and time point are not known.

The CDR3 loop is CASSWTSGVSNEQFF. The CDR3 bases are TGTGCCAGCAGCTGGACTAGCGGGGTGTCCAATGAGCAGTTCTTC. The gene calls are TRBV7-2 and TRBJ2-1; TRBD2 matches at 12 bases. Germline CDR1 is SGHTA and CDR2 is FQGNSA. This CDR3 has 15 residues. The V gene end was trimmed by 4 bases and the J gene end by 6 bases; junction bases not matched to a gene: 4.